Listed below are T cell receptor beta chains from one sample, sequenced in a study of identical twins. Via MiXCR, TCRdb re-called the 5' RACE reads, giving one row per CDR3 protein. The table has fewer than 250,000 distinct CDR3 sequences, more than 6.5% seen once. The data were also submitted as part of a second study, on yellow fever vaccine responses in identical twins.

Source material: memory (CD45RO+) T cells sorted from blood. The receptors were sampled from a woman aged 18-35 years in good health. CDR3s include the opening cysteine and the closing phenylalanine or tryptophan. Fields, in order: V gene, J gene, D gene, clone size, CDR3 protein, CDR3 DNA. A D gene is named only where the DNA matches it firmly. Size is omitted from some rows. Given values are once, few, many or a class for expanded clones.

TRBV2	TRBJ2-3	.	few	CASREDETSTDTQYF	TGTGCCAGCAGGGAGGACGAGACTAGCACAGATACGCAGTATTTT
TRBV28	TRBJ2-5	TRBD2	.	CASSLPGGPEETQYF	TGTGCCAGCAGTTTACCGGGGGGGCCGGAAGAGACCCAGTACTTC
TRBV7-9	TRBJ2-2	.	.	CASSLAAGFTGELFF	TGTGCCAGCAGCTTAGCGGCAGGGTTTACCGGGGAGCTGTTTTTT
TRBV6-6	TRBJ2-3	.	.	CASSTPGSGTQYF	TGTGCCAGCAGTACGCCGGGTAGCGGTACGCAGTATTTT
TRBV18	TRBJ2-5	.	.	CASSPKNGGGETQYF	TGTGCCAGCTCACCCAAAAACGGAGGAGGGGAGACCCAGTACTTC
TRBV3-1	TRBJ2-7	.	.	CASSQGGPGLTYEQYF	TGTGCCAGCAGCCAAGGAGGCCCAGGGCTAACCTACGAGCAGTACTTC
TRBV7-2	TRBJ1-5	.	many	CASSLREGNQPQHF	TGTGCCAGCAGCTTACGTGAGGGCAATCAGCCCCAGCATTTT
TRBV4-1	TRBJ1-5	.	.	CASSQGRDLPQHF	TGCGCCAGCAGCCAAGGGAGGGATTTACCCCAGCATTTT
TRBV28	TRBJ2-5	.	many	CASSPGLNQGTQYF	TGTGCCAGCAGTCCCGGGCTAAATCAAGGGACCCAGTACTTC
TRBV6-2/TRBV6-3	TRBJ1-2	.	few	CASTPSGLHYGYTF	TGTGCCAGCACCCCCTCGGGACTGCACTATGGCTACACCTTC
TRBV7-2	TRBJ2-2	.	.	CASRGMGKAGELFF	TGTGCCAGCAGGGGAATGGGGAAGGCCGGGGAGCTGTTTTTT
TRBV10-3	TRBJ2-7	.	few	CAISGQALGEQYF	TGTGCCATCAGTGGACAGGCCCTAGGGGAGCAGTACTTC
TRBV5-1	TRBJ2-3	TRBD2	many	CASIGSTSGGDTQYF	TGCGCCAGCATCGGGTCGACTAGCGGTGGAGATACGCAGTATTTT
TRBV7-2	TRBJ2-5	.	many	CASSLVRGSQYF	TGTGCCAGCAGCTTAGTTCGGGGTTCTCAGTACTTC
TRBV21-1	TRBJ2-2	.	.	CASSFLRLPRGPHTGELFF	TGTGCCAGCAGCTTCCTCCGACTCCCCAGGGGGCCGCACACCGGGGAGCTGTTTTTT
TRBV9	TRBJ1-3	.	few	CASSPRWGLGNTIYF	TGTGCCAGCAGCCCCCGTTGGGGGCTCGGAAACACCATATATTTT
TRBV7-2	TRBJ2-7	TRBD2	few	CASSPSGGGIYEQYF	TGTGCCAGCAGCCCTAGCGGGGGAGGAATATACGAGCAGTACTTC
TRBV9	TRBJ1-5	.	few	CASSAGRGVIGSNQPQHF	TGTGCCAGCAGCGCGGGCAGAGGGGTCATAGGAAGCAATCAGCCCCAGCATTTT
TRBV12-3/TRBV12-4	TRBJ2-4	.	few	CASSLFGAKAKNIQYF	TGTGCCAGCAGTTTATTCGGTGCTAAAGCCAAAAACATTCAGTACTTC
TRBV3-1	TRBJ2-1	.	.	CASSQPISEGGHEQFF	TGTGCCAGCAGCCAACCTATTAGCGAGGGGGGGCATGAGCAGTTCTTC
TRBV11-2	TRBJ2-7	TRBD2	.	CASSPPTSGSSHEQYF	TGTGCCAGCAGCCCCCCAACTAGCGGGAGCTCCCACGAGCAGTACTTC
TRBV11-2	TRBJ1-2	.	many	CASSSGRAGGYTF	TGTGCCAGCAGCTCCGGACGGGCGGGGGGCTACACCTTC
TRBV6-1	TRBJ1-5	.	.	CASRQGQQRSQPQHF	TGTGCCAGCAGACAAGGACAGCAAAGGTCTCAGCCCCAGCATTTT
TRBV28	TRBJ1-2	.	few	CASSLRDDESF	TGTGCCAGCAGTTTAAGGGACGACGAATCCTTC
TRBV5-1	TRBJ2-7	.	few	CASSLAAPGDDEQYF	TGCGCCAGCAGCTTGGCGGCGCCAGGGGATGACGAGCAGTACTTC
TRBV7-9	TRBJ2-3	TRBD2	few	CASSQTSGFTDTQYF	TGTGCCAGCAGCCAGACTAGCGGGTTCACAGATACGCAGTATTTT
TRBV14	TRBJ2-1	TRBD2	many	CASGSSGGFEQFF	TGTGCCAGCGGGTCTAGCGGGGGTTTTGAGCAGTTCTTC
TRBV12-3/TRBV12-4	TRBJ2-7	.	.	CASNGGNSYEQYF	TGTGCCAGCAATGGGGGGAACTCCTACGAGCAGTACTTC
TRBV27	TRBJ2-7	TRBD1	many	CASREDRVSYEQYF	TGTGCCAGCAGGGAGGACAGGGTCTCCTACGAGCAGTACTTC
TRBV2	TRBJ1-2	.	.	CASNLAGQGGYTF	TGTGCCAGCAATCTGGCTGGACAAGGGGGCTACACCTTC
TRBV4-2	TRBJ2-3	.	few	CASSQVGGSGTDTQYF	TGTGCCAGCAGCCAAGTTGGGGGGAGCGGCACAGATACGCAGTATTTT
TRBV12-3/TRBV12-4	TRBJ2-4	TRBD1	.	CAFTPGTGGSDLAKNIQYF	TGTGCCTTCACCCCCGGGACAGGGGGATCCGACCTAGCCAAAAACATTCAGTACTTC
TRBV20-1	TRBJ1-1	TRBD1	.	CSASETGWRRVTEAFF	TGCAGTGCTAGCGAGACAGGGTGGCGTAGGGTCACTGAAGCTTTCTTT
TRBV4-2	TRBJ1-6	.	few	CASSQVPDNSPLHF	TGTGCCAGCAGCCAAGTACCAGATAATTCACCCCTCCACTTT
TRBV7-3	TRBJ2-2	TRBD2	few	CASSPRLAGGRTGELFF	TGTGCCAGCAGCCCACGACTAGCGGGGGGGCGAACCGGGGAGCTGTTTTTT
TRBV11-1	TRBJ2-3	TRBD2	.	CASSSIWTSGGGTDTQYF	TGTGCCAGCAGCTCCATCTGGACTAGCGGGGGGGGCACAGATACGCAGTATTTT
TRBV20-1	TRBJ2-1	TRBD2	.	CSARDLAGVVEQFF	TGCAGTGCTAGAGATCTAGCGGGAGTTGTAGAGCAGTTCTTC
TRBV10-2	TRBJ1-1	.	.	CASSGVMNTEAFF	TGCGCCAGCAGTGGTGTCATGAACACTGAAGCTTTCTTT
TRBV6-2/TRBV6-3	TRBJ2-1	.	few	CASSSSRIVYVGEQFF	TGTGCCAGCAGTTCGTCTCGGATAGTATATGTCGGTGAGCAGTTCTTC